This T cell receptor beta chain is drawn from a study of T-cell memory formation after mild COVID-19. Constant-segment-primed 5'RACE gave TCR alpha and TCR beta cDNA libraries with sample barcodes and UMIs. TCRdb re-analysed the 5' RACE reads in MiXCR, keeping a single row per CDR3 protein. The sample consists of 40,000 to 55,000 distinct CDR3 sequences, 7.3% of them appearing once. The trim removed 4 bases at V and 7 bases at J, leaving 11 bases unmatched. CDR3 length equals 16 residues. The germline gives CDR1 MGHRA, CDR2 YSYEKL. J is TRBJ1-5 and V is TRBV4-1; 9 positions agree with TRBD1. Material for sequencing was PBMCs or a T cell subset sorted from them (not recorded which). This clonotype was sampled from a man between 18 and 29 years old who had mild COVID-19 (a few samples of this study predate the infection). Cell type and time point are not known. The CDR3 DNA sequence: TGCGCCAGCAGCCGCGGGATGACAGGGGGGAAACAGCCCCAGCATTTT. Translating gives CASSRGMTGGKQPQHF.